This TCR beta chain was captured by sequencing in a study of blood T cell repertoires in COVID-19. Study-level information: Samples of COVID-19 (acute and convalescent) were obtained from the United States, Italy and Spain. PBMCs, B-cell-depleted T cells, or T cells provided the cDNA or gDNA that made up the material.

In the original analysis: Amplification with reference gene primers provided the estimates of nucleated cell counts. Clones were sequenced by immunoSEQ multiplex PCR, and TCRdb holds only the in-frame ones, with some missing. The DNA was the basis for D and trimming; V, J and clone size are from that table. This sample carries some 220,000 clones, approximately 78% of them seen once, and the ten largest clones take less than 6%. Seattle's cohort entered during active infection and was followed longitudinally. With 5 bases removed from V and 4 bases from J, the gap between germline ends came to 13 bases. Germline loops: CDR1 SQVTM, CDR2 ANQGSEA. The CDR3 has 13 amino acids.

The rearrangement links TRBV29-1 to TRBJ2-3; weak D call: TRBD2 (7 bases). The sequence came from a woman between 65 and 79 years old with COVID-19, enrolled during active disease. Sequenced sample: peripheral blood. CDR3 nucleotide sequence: TGCAGCGTTCAAAAAGGGGGGGCAGATACGCAGTATTTT. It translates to CSVQKGGADTQYF.